The present T cell receptor (beta chain) was sequenced within a study of blood T cell repertoires in COVID-19. Study in general: Researchers got acute and convalescent COVID-19 samples from the United States, Italy and Spain.

The V gene's germline CDR1 is MNHEY and CDR2 SMNVEV (reference sequence). This CDR3 spans 13 amino acids. V was pared by 5 bases and J by 5 bases, with 3 bases of the junction left unmatched. In the original analysis: Reference gene primers were amplified, and this amplification served to estimate nucleated cell counts. Method: immunoSEQ multiplex PCR; TCRdb's copy keeps in-frame clones and lacks some. V and J calls plus clone size are reproduced from that table; the DNA served to infer D and trimming. The sample records about 110,000 clones, around 83% being singletons. The V and J genes are TRBV27 and TRBJ1-5; TRBD1 matches at 7 bases. This clonotype originated in a woman aged 80 or over with active or convalescent COVID-19. The sequencing sample was made of peripheral blood. The CDR3 DNA is TGTGCCAGCAGTGACAGGGAAGATCAGCCCCAGCATTTT. Residues: CASSDREDQPQHF.